This is a list of T cell receptor beta chains from one sample in a study of vaccination and CD4 T cells after COVID-19. From the PCR reads, TCRdb called clonotypes with MiXCR, one entry per CDR3 protein. Counted here are about 23,000 distinct CDR3 sequences, around 67% occurring once; the ten biggest clones make up approximately 21%. For these TCRs, the target antigens are not known. This specimen was CD4+ T cells from blood, cultured in vitro, taken after SARS-CoV-2 vaccination. The source of these receptors is a human donor who received a COVID-19 vaccine. Each CDR3 is given with its conserved first and last residue. The order of the fields is V gene, J gene, CDR3 protein.

TRBV30	TRBJ1-2	CAWTPRGARNYGYTF
TRBV19	TRBJ1-3	CASSGWTRASSGNTIYF
TRBV5-5	TRBJ1-1	CASSLVQGRGTEAFF
TRBV4-2	TRBJ1-2	CASSLLKDRNYGYTF
TRBV20-1	TRBJ2-7	CSAALPTGGNEQYF
TRBV6-1	TRBJ2-5	CASSGGGTPEVLETQYF
TRBV20-1	TRBJ2-7	CSARDTLGSYEQYF
TRBV6-1	TRBJ2-1	CASRDWPLPIRTLDEQFF
TRBV5-4	TRBJ2-7	CASSLGRPDEQYF
TRBV30	TRBJ2-2	CAWSLTTGRTGELFF
TRBV5-4	TRBJ1-2	CASSRAGGNYGYTF
TRBV27	TRBJ1-3	CASRDRIQNTIYF
TRBV24-1	TRBJ1-2	CATAQGAGGYTF
TRBV6-1	TRBJ1-1	CASSEVIRQGGTEAFF
TRBV7-8	TRBJ2-4	CASSLSLAKNIQYF
TRBV19	TRBJ1-5	CAVGGGINQPQHF
TRBV7-2	TRBJ1-2	CASSLALRVSAYGYTF
TRBV20-1	TRBJ2-2	CSAREGFGELFF
TRBV29-1	TRBJ2-7	CSVVARGTDYEQYF
TRBV7-9	TRBJ1-1	CASSLTRWVNTEAFF
TRBV2	TRBJ2-5	CASTDKGRRETQYF
TRBV20-1	TRBJ2-7	CSASLTSGGDEQYF
TRBV10-3	TRBJ2-7	CAISGTGGNEQYF
TRBV6-4	TRBJ2-5	CASIMGGRETQYF
TRBV2	TRBJ1-6	CASRGTENSPLHF
TRBV19	TRBJ1-5	CASTQGRRQPQHF
TRBV2	TRBJ1-2	CASSEAGRPGYGYTF
TRBV7-8	TRBJ1-1	CASSPGGEGATEAIF
TRBV19	TRBJ2-5	CASSIAMGVETQYF
TRBV2	TRBJ1-2	CASSDRGDVGGYTF
TRBV7-2	TRBJ2-2	CASSLDGGGAYTGELFF
TRBV6-5	TRBJ2-2	CASSYGHEGGSTGELFF
TRBV5-4	TRBJ1-2	CASSRDFYGYTF
TRBV21-1	TRBJ2-7	CASTVQVAGLSYEQYF
TRBV15	TRBJ1-1	CATSRTASGAEAFF
TRBV7-7	TRBJ1-1	CASSPDRYTEAFF
TRBV4-2	TRBJ1-2	CASSQDKGDGYTF
TRBV5-4	TRBJ2-3	CASSLGHLATQYF
TRBV20-1	TRBJ1-2	CSAIDFNYGYTF
TRBV20-1	TRBJ2-3	CSAARTSGGQTVDTQYF
TRBV20-1	TRBJ1-2	CSAREQVYGYTF
TRBV28	TRBJ1-2	CASSFGSGHYGYTF
TRBV7-2	TRBJ1-5	CASSLTGGENQPQHF
TRBV7-4	TRBJ1-5	CASSTGTGCLYSNQPQHF
TRBV24-1	TRBJ2-7	CATSDPRTGGEQYF
TRBV19	TRBJ1-3	CASSIAGVTSSGNTIYF
TRBV25-1	TRBJ1-5	CASSGPPNNQPQHF
TRBV28	TRBJ1-1	CATLDGQNTEAFF
TRBV19	TRBJ2-7	CASSPRSGATYEQYF